This T cell receptor beta chain was obtained from a study of Ad26.COV2.S vaccination and SARS-CoV-2 variants. At the level of the study: Donor was assigned to the Ad26.COV2.S arm of trial COV1001. Study-wide results and limits: There was reportedly substantial breadth in spike-specific CD8+ and CD4+ T cell responses after vaccination.

This clone was seen only once. Its target is not known. Treatment defined: around 19 received Ad26.COV2.S at low or high dose, single or two shots; five or six received placebo; per-sample allocation not given. Day 63 after the first vaccine or placebo injection was the time point for sampling. Profiling relied on immunoSEQ multiplex PCR, and the TCRdb table lists in-frame clones only, not all of them. The table includes around 450,000 clones, about 89% detected once. Germline values: CDR1 LGHDT, CDR2 YNNKEL (reference sequence). The trim removed 4 bases at V and 0 bases at J, leaving 9 bases unmatched. This CDR3 has 19 residues.

The TCR comes from a person aged 18-60 years who received the Ad26.COV2.S COVID-19 vaccine or a placebo. The chain recombines TRBV3-1 (or the pseudogene TRBV3-2) with TRBJ2-2, with TRBD2 identical over 12 bases. The sample was peripheral blood, taken in a trial of Ad26.COV2.S vaccine versus placebo. Written as DNA, the CDR3 is TGTGCCAGCAGCCCCGAATTGACTAGCGGGAGAACGAACACCGGGGAGCTGTTTTTT. This gives the protein CASSPELTSGRTNTGELFF.